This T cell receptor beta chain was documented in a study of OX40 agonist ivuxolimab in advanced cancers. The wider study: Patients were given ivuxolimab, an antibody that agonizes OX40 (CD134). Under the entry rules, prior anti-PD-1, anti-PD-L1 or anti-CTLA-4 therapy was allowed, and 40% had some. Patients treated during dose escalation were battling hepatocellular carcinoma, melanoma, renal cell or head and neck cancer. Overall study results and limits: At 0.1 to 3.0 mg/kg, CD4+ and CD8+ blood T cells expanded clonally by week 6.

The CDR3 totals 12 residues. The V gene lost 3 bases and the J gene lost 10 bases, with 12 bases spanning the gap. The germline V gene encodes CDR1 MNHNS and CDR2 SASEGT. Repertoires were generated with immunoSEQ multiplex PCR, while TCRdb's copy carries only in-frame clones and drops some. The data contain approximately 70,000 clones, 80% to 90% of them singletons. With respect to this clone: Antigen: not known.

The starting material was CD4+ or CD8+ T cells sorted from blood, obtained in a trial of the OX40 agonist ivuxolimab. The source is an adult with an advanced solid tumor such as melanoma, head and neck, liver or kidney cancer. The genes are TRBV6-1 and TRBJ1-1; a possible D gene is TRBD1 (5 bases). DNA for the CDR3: TGTGCCAGCAGTGATGAGGGGCGTCGAGCTTTCTTT. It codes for CASSDEGRRAFF.